This TCR beta chain was recovered during a study of shared clonotypes between healthy human individuals. Whole-study results and caveats: Only blood underwent sampling, and tissue repertoires likely differ. There were few donors, and this limited the genetic and exposure-history diversity represented. Memory subsets generally showed lower estimated richness than naive subsets.

This clone was seen a single time. The antigen is not known. A split of CD4+ cells into CD45RA+ naive and CD45RA-negative memory subsets was performed. The repertoire was sequenced with immunoSEQ multiplex PCR; TCRdb's copy has only in-frame clones and lacks some. The profile covers hundreds of thousands of clones, with 96% appearing a single time and roughly 0.06% taken by the ten largest. The sequence came from a woman under 40 in good health. The specimen sequenced was naive CD4+ T cells sorted from blood. Subset defined: CD45RA+ positively selected.

The CDR3 reads CASSLRPQVLYTIYF. DNA for the CDR3: TGTGCCAGCAGCCTCCGCCCACAGGTTCTCTACACCATATATTTT. The rearrangement joins TRBV7-2 to TRBJ1-3; TRBD1 is a possible D gene (5 bases). The germline V gene encodes CDR1 SGHTA and CDR2 FQGNSA. The CDR3 consists of 15 residues. Trimming shortened V by 5 bases and J by 8 bases, and 19 bases separated the two germline ends.